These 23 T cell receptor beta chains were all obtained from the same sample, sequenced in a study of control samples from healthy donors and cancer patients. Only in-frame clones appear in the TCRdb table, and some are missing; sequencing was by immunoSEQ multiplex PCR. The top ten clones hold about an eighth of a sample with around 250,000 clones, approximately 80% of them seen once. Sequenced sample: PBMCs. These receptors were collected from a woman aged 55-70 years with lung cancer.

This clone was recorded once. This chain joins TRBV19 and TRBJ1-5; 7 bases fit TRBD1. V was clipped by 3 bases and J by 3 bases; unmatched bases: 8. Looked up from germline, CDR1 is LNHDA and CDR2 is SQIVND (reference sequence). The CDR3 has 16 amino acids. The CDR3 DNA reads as TGTGCCAGTAGTATTCGCGGCAGGGGGAACAATCAGCCCCAGCATTTT. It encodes CASSIRGRGNNQPQHF.

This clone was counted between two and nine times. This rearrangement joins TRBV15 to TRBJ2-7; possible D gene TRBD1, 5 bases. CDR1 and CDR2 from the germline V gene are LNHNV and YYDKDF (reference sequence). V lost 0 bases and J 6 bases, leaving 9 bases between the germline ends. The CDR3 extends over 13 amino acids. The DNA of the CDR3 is TGTGCCACCAGCAGAGATCAGGGATTCGAGCAGTACTTC. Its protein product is CATSRDQGFEQYF.

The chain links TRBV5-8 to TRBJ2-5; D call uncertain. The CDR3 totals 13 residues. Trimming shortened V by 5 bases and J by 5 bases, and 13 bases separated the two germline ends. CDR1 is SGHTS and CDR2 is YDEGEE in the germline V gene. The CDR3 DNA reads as TGTGCCAGCAGAGGGAAGGGAAGCGAGACCCAGTACTTC. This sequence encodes CASRGKGSETQYF.

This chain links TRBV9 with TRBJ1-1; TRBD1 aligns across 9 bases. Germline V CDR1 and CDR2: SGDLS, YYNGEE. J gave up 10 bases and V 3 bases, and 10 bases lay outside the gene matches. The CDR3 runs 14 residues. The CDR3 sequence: CASSALPEDRGAFF. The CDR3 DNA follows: TGTGCCAGCAGCGCCCTTCCCGAGGACAGGGGAGCTTTCTTT.

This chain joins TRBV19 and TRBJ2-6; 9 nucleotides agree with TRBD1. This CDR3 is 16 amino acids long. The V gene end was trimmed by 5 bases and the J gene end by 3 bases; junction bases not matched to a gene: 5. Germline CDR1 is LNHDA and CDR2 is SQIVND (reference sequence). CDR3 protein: CASSQGQGYGANVLTF. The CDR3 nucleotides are TGTGCCAGTAGTCAGGGACAGGGCTATGGGGCCAACGTCCTGACTTTC. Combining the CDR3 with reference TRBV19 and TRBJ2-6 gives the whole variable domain DGGITQSPKYLFRKEGQNVTLSCEQNLNHDAMYWYRQDPGQGLRLIYYSQIVNDFQKGDIAEGYSVSREKKESFPLTVTSAQKNPTAFYLCASSQGQGYGANVLTFGAGSRLTVL.

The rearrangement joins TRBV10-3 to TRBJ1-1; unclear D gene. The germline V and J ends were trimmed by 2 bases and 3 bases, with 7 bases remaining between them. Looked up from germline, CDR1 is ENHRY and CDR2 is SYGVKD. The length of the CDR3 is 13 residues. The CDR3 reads CAISETGYTEAFF. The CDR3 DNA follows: TGTGCCATCAGTGAGACGGGGTACACTGAAGCTTTCTTT.

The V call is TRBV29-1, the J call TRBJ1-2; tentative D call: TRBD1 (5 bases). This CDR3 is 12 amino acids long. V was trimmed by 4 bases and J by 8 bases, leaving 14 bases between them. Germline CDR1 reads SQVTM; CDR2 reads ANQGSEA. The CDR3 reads CSVGDGGDGYTF. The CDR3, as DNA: TGCAGCGTTGGTGATGGGGGGGACGGCTACACCTTC.

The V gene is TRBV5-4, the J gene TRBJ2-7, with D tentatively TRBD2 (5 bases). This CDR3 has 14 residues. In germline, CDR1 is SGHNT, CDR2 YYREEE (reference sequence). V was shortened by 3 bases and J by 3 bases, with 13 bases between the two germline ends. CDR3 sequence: CASSYSGGGYEQYF. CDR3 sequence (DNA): TGTGCCAGCAGCTACTCCGGAGGAGGCTACGAGCAGTACTTC.

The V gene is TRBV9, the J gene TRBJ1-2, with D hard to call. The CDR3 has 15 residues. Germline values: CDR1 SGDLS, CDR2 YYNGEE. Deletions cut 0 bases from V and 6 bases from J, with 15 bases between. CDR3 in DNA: TGTGCCAGCAGCGTAGATGGCGCAGCCGGGGATGGCTACACCTTC. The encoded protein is CASSVDGAAGDGYTF.

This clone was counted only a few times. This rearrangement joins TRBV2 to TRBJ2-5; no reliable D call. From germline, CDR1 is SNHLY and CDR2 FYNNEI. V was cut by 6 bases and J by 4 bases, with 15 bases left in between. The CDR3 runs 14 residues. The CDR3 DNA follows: TGTGCCAGCAGGGGATTGACGGGCCGAGAGACCCAGTACTTC. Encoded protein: CASRGLTGRETQYF.

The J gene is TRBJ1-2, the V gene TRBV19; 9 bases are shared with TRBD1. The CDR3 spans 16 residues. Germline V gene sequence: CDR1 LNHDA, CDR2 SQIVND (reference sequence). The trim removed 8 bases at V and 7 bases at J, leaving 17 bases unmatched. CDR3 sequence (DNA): TGTGCCAGTCAAAACTTGAACCCGGGACAGGGCGCTGGCTACACCTTC. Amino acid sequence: CASQNLNPGQGAGYTF.

The CDR3 region is CASSSVPNTEAFF. DNA for the CDR3: TGTGCCAGCAGCTCGGTCCCGAACACTGAAGCTTTCTTT. The gene calls are TRBV7-3 and TRBJ1-1; no firm D call. The V gene lost 4 bases and the J gene lost 1 base, with 7 bases spanning the gap. Per germline, CDR1 SGHTA and CDR2 FQGTGA. The CDR3 consists of 13 residues.

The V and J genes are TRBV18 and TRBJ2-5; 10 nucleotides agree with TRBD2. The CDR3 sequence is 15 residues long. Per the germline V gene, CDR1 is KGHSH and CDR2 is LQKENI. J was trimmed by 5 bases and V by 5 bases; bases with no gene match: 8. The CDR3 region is CASSFGLAGAETQYF. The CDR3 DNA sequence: TGTGCCAGCTCATTTGGGCTAGCGGGAGCGGAGACCCAGTACTTC.

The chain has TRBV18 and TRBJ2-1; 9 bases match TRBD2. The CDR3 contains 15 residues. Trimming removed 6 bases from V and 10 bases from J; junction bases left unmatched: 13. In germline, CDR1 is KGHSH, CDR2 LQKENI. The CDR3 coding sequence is TGTGCCAGCTCGCTTCTAGCGGGGTTACAATCCGAGCAGTTCTTC. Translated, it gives CASSLLAGLQSEQFF.

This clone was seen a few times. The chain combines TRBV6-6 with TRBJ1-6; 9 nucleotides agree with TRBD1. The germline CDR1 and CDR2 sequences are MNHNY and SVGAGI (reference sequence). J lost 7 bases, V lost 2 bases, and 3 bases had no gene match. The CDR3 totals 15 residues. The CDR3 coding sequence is TGTGCCAGCAGTTACCTCGGGACAGGGAATTCACCCCTCCACTTT. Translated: CASSYLGTGNSPLHF.

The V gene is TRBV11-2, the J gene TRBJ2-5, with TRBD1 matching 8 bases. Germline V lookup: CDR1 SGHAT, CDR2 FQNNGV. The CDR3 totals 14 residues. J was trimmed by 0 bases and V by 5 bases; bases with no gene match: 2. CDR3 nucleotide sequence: TGTGCCAGCAGCCAGACAGGGGACCAAGAGACCCAGTACTTC. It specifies CASSQTGDQETQYF.

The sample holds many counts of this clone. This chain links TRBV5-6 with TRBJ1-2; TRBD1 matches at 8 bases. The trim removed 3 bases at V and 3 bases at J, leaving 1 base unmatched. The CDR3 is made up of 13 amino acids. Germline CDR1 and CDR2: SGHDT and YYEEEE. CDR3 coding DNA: TGTGCCAGCAGCTCACAGGGGGACTATGGCTACACCTTC. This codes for CASSSQGDYGYTF.

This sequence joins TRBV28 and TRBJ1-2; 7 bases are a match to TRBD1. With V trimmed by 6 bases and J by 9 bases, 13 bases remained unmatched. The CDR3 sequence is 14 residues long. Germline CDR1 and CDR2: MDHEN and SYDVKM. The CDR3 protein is CASSYGTAAVSYTF. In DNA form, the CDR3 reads TGTGCCAGCAGCTACGGGACAGCCGCGGTCAGCTACACCTTC.

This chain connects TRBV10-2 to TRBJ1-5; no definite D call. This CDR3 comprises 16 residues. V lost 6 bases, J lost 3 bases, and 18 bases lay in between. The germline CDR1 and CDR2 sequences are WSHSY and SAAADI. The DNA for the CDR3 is TGCGCCAGCAGCCCAACCTTCCAGAGTCACAATCAGCCCCAGCATTTT. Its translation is CASSPTFQSHNQPQHF.

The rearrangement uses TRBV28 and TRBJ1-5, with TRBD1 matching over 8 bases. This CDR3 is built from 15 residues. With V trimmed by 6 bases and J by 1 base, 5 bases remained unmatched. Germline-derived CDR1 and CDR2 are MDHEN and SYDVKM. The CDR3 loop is CASRTGGSSNQPQHF. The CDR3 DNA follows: TGTGCCAGCAGAACAGGGGGAAGCAGCAATCAGCCCCAGCATTTT.

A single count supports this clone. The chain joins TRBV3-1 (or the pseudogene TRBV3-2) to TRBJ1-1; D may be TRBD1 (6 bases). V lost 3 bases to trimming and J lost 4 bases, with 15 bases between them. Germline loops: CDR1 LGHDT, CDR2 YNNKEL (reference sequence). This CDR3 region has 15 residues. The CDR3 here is CASSQRGAGGTEAFF. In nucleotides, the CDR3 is TGTGCCAGCAGCCAGCGGGGGGCTGGTGGCACTGAAGCTTTCTTT.

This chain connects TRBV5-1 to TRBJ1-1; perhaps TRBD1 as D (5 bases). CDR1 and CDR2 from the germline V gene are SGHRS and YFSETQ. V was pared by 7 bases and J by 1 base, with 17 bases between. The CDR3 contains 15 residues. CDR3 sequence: CASEVGHLGNTEAFF. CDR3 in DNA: TGCGCCAGCGAGGTGGGGCACCTGGGGAACACTGAAGCTTTCTTT.

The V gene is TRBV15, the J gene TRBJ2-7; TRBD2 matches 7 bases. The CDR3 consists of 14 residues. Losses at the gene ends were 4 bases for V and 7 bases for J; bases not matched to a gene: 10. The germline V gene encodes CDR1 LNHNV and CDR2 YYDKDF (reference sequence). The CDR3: CATSIPTVGGEQYF. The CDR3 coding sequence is TGTGCCACCAGCATCCCCACGGTCGGGGGGGAGCAGTACTTC. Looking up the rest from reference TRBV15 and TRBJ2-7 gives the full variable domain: DAMVIQNPRYQVTQFGKPVTLSCSQTLNHNVMYWYQQKSSQAPKLLFHYYDKDFNNEADTPDNFQSRRPNTSFCFLDIRSPGLGDTAMYLCATSIPTVGGEQYFGPGTRLTVT.